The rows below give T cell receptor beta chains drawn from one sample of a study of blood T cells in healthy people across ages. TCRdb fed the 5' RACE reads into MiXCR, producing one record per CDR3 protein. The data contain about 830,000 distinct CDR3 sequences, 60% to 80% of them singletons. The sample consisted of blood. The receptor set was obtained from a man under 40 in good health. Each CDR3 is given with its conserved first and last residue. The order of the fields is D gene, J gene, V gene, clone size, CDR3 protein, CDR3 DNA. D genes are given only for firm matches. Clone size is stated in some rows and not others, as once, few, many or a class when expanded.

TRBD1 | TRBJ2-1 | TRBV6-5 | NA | CASSYGQVLAYNEQFF | TGTGCCAGCAGTTACGGACAGGTTCTTGCGTACAATGAGCAGTTCTTC
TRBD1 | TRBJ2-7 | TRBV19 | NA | CASSMGDSSYEQYF | TGTGCCAGTAGCATGGGGGACAGCTCCTACGAGCAGTACTTC
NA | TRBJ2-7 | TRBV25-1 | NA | CASSEGSLSYEQYF | TGTGCCAGCAGTGAAGGGAGTTTATCCTACGAGCAGTACTTC
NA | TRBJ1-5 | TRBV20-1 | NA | CSATGQQGAPQHF | TGCAGTGCTACCGGCCAACAGGGCGCGCCCCAGCATTTT
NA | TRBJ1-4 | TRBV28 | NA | CASRTDRDNEKLFF | TGTGCCAGCAGGACGGACAGAGATAATGAAAAACTGTTTTTT
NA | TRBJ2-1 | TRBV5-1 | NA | CASSGGSGTLYNEQFF | TGCGCCAGCAGCGGGGGATCCGGGACACTCTACAATGAGCAGTTCTTC
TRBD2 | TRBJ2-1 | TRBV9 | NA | CASSPSGGGGVNEQFF | TGTGCCAGCAGCCCCAGCGGGGGCGGCGGTGTGAATGAGCAGTTCTTC
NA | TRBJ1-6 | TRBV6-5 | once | CASSYSRGLGTISPLHF | TGTGCCAGCAGTTACTCCCGGGGGCTAGGGACGATTTCACCCCTCCACTTT
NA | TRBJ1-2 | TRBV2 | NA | CASSDPAAQFYGYTF | TGTGCCAGCAGTGATCCGGCCGCTCAGTTCTATGGCTACACCTTC
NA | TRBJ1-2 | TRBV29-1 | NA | CSVEDSGHYGYTF | TGCAGCGTTGAAGATTCAGGGCACTATGGCTACACCTTC
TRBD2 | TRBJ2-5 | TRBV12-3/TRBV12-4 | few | CASSSQRGEVETQYF | TGTGCCAGCAGTTCGCAGCGGGGGGAGGTGGAGACCCAGTACTTC
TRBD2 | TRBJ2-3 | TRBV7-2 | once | CASSPRGGVGTDTQYF | TGTGCCAGCAGCCCCCGGGGGGGTGTCGGCACAGATACGCAGTATTTT
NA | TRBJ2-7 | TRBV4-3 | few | CASSQDWRDSEQYF | TGCGCCAGCAGCCAAGATTGGCGGGACTCCGAGCAGTACTTC
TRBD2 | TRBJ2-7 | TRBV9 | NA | CASSPRLAGGHVEQYF | TGTGCCAGCAGCCCCCGACTAGCGGGGGGGCACGTTGAGCAGTACTTC
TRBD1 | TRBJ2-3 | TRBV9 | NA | CASSVSTGSYDTQYF | TGTGCCAGCAGCGTCTCGACAGGGTCATACGATACGCAGTATTTT
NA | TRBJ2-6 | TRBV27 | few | CASSLSTVGGANVLTF | TGTGCCAGCAGTTTATCTACGGTCGGTGGGGCCAACGTCCTGACTTTC
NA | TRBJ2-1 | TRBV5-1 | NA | CASSLAVTSVNEQFF | TGCGCCAGCAGCTTGGCTGTCACAAGTGTGAATGAGCAGTTCTTC
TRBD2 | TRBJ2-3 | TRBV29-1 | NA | CSVGTSGGLSHLSTDTQYF | TGCAGCGTTGGGACTAGCGGGGGGCTTTCTCACCTTAGCACAGATACGCAGTATTTT
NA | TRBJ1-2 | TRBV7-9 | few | CASSLDRTFYTF | TGTGCCAGCAGCTTAGATCGGACATTCTACACCTTC
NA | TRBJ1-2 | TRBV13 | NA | CASSLERPVYGYTF | TGTGCCAGCAGCTTAGAGCGACCGGTCTATGGCTACACCTTC
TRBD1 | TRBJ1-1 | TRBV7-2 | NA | CASSLVGGTGAVTEAFF | TGTGCCAGCAGCTTAGTAGGGGGGACAGGGGCGGTCACTGAAGCTTTCTTT
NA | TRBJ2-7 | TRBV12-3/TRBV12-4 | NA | CASNPTGSYEQYF | TGTGCCAGCAACCCTACAGGGTCCTACGAGCAGTACTTC
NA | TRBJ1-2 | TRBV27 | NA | CASSRQTNYGYTF | TGTGCCAGCAGTCGACAGACTAACTATGGCTACACCTTC
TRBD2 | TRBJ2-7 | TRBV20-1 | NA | CSATGRPLYEQYF | TGCAGTGCTACCGGGAGGCCCCTCTACGAGCAGTACTTC
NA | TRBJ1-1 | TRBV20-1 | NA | CSADRVKGTEAFF | TGCAGTGCTGACCGGGTTAAAGGCACTGAAGCTTTCTTT
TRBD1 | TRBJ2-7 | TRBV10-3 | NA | CAINPRDRGIHEQYF | TGTGCCATCAACCCCCGGGACAGGGGAATCCACGAGCAGTACTTC
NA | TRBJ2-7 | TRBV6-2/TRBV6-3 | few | CASSYSKYGRRPYEQYF | TGTGCCAGCAGTTACTCGAAGTACGGGAGAAGGCCCTACGAGCAGTACTTC
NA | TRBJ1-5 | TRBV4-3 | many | CASSQDHSNQPQHF | TGCGCCAGCAGCCAAGATCACAGCAATCAGCCCCAGCATTTT
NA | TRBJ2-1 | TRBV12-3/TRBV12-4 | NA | CASSSRGPESSYNEQFF | TGTGCCAGCAGTTCCCGGGGCCCGGAGAGCTCCTACAATGAGCAGTTCTTC
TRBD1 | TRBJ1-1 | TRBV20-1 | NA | CSAINSRGSTEAFF | TGCAGTGCTATTAATAGCAGGGGGAGCACTGAAGCTTTCTTT
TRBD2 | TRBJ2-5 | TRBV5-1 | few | CASSPISGGAEETQYF | TGCGCCAGCAGCCCTATAAGCGGGGGGGCCGAGGAGACCCAGTACTTC
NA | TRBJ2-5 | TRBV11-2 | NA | CASSSHGHHQETQYF | TGTGCCAGCAGCTCCCACGGACACCACCAAGAGACCCAGTACTTC
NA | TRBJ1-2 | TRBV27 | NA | CASKRGGNYGYTF | TGTGCCAGCAAACGGGGGGGCAACTATGGCTACACCTTC
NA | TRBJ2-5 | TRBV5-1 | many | CASSLVTGLNEETQYF | TGCGCCAGCAGCTTGGTAACGGGACTCAACGAAGAGACCCAGTACTTC
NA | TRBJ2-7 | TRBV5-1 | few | CASSRAGGYEQYF | TGCGCCAGCAGTCGCGCCGGGGGATACGAGCAGTACTTC
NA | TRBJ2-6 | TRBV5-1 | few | CASSSDGGPGANVLTF | TGCGCCAGCAGCTCCGACGGGGGCCCTGGGGCCAACGTCCTGACTTTC
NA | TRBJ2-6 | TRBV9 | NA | CASRTSRTAGANVLTF | TGTGCCAGCAGAACGTCTCGGACTGCTGGGGCCAACGTCCTGACTTTC
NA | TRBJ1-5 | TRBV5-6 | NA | CASSLLQGDQPQHF | TGTGCCAGCAGCTTGCTACAGGGTGATCAGCCCCAGCATTTT
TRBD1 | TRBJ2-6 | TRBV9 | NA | CASSAGQGASGANALTF | TGTGCCAGCAGCGCGGGACAGGGGGCATCTGGGGCCAACGCCCTGACTTTC
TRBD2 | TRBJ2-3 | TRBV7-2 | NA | CASSLALAGITDTQYF | TGTGCCAGCAGCTTAGCGCTAGCGGGGATCACAGATACGCAGTATTTT
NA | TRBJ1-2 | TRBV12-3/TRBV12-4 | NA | CASSLASAGGYTF | TGTGCCAGCAGTTTAGCGTCGGCGGGAGGCTACACCTTC
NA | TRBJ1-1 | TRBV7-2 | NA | CASSLAPAGNTEAFF | TGTGCCAGCAGCTTAGCGCCGGCAGGTAACACTGAAGCTTTCTTT
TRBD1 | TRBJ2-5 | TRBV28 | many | CASSTGTGDFSRYF | TGTGCCAGCAGCACCGGGACAGGGGACTTCAGTCGGTACTTC
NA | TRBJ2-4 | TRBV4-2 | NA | CASSQVLPSPGGIQYF | TGTGCCAGCAGCCAAGTTTTACCTTCTCCCGGGGGCATTCAGTACTTC
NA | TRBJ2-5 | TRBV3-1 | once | CASSHPGPYGQYF | TGTGCCAGCAGCCACCCCGGACCGTACGGGCAGTACTTC
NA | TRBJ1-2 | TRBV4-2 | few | CASSQSLTNYGYTF | TGTGCCAGCAGCCAATCCCTTACGAACTATGGCTACACCTTC
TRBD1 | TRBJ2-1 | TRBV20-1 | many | CSAVFGQGSYNEQFF | TGCAGTGCTGTATTCGGACAGGGCTCCTACAATGAGCAGTTCTTC
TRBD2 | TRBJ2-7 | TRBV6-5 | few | CASRREEGFDEQYF | TGTGCCAGCAGGCGGGAGGAGGGGTTCGACGAGCAGTACTTC